Listed here are 3 T cell receptor beta chains from one sample, sequenced in a study of blood T cell repertoires in COVID-19. TCRdb's copy holds only in-frame clones and misses some; the assay was immunoSEQ multiplex PCR. Of some 60,000 clones listed, roughly 84% are singletons. What was sequenced was peripheral blood. The source is a man aged 45-65 years with COVID-19, enrolled during active disease.

The gene calls are TRBV24-1 and TRBJ2-2; tentative D call: TRBD2 (5 bases). Between the trimmed V and J ends, which lost 3 bases and 7 bases, there was a span of 23 bases. Germline CDR1 and CDR2: KGHDR and SFDVKD. There are 18 residues in the CDR3. As DNA, the CDR3 is TGTGCCACCAGTGATCCCCACTTAGCGAAAGCAACGGTCGGGGAGCTGTTTTTT. Translated: CATSDPHLAKATVGELFF.

The rearrangement uses TRBV5-1 and TRBJ2-1; weak D call: TRBD2 (6 bases). The CDR3 runs 16 residues. The V gene lost 4 bases and the J gene lost 1 base, with 15 bases spanning the gap. Germline V gene lookup returns CDR1 SGHRS and CDR2 YFSETQ. The CDR3 reads CASSATSGTSYNEQFF. The DNA for the CDR3 is TGCGCCAGCAGCGCGACTTCCGGGACTTCCTACAATGAGCAGTTCTTC.

This rearrangement joins TRBV7-9 to TRBJ2-3; 7 bases are a match to TRBD2. CDR1 is SEHNR, CDR2 FQNEAQ, per germline (reference sequence). The CDR3 consists of 17 residues. Trimming removed 4 bases from V and 8 bases from J; junction bases left unmatched: 18. In DNA form, the CDR3 reads TGTGCCAGCAGCTCCTGGTCGGGCGGGAGTGATCTAGGTACGCAGTATTTT. As protein: CASSSWSGGSDLGTQYF.